Presented here are 14 T cell receptor beta chains from one specimen sequenced in a study of naive and memory T cell subsets. General study findings and limits: Especially in CD8 cells, naive repertoires contained a few larger clonotypes, possibly CD45RA-re-expressing memory cells.

Which antigens these TCRs recognize remains unknown. An equimolar mix of two oligonucleotides served as the beta constant-region primer for TRBC1 and TRBC2. The ligated cDNA underwent four PCR rounds using SP2 and nested alpha and beta constant-region primers. TCRdb recomputed calls from the UMI-ligation and nested PCR reads with MiXCR, one row per CDR3 protein. Among roughly 150,000 distinct CDR3 sequences listed, 15% to 25% were seen once. Sequenced sample: naive CD8+ T cells from blood. Receptors were obtained from a human donor in good health.

The chain combines TRBV14 with TRBJ2-3; D remains unclear. Per the germline V gene, CDR1 is SGHDN and CDR2 is FVKESK. Trimming removed 4 bases at V and 4 bases at J, with 6 bases between. The CDR3 is 12 amino acids. The CDR3 DNA sequence: TGTGCCAGCAGCCGCGAGTCAGATACGCAGTATTTT. Its protein is CASSRESDTQYF.

This clonotype has only a few counts. The rearrangement links TRBV12-3 or TRBV12-4 to TRBJ2-7, with 9 bases that match TRBD1. The length of the CDR3 is 13 residues. V lost 6 bases and J lost 7; bases outside the gene matches: 7. The CDR3 is CASSSQGAGEQYF. The CDR3, as DNA: TGTGCCAGCAGCTCACAGGGGGCGGGGGAGCAGTACTTC.

This clonotype was observed at least ten times. J is TRBJ1-1 and V is TRBV10-2, with D unclear. The CDR3 loop spans 14 amino acids. Germline assignment: CDR1 WSHSY and CDR2 SAAADI. V dropped 6 bases and J dropped 0 bases, with 11 bases sitting between them. CDR3 in DNA: TGCGCCAGCAGCGTGACGGAGTTGAACACTGAAGCTTTCTTT. As protein: CASSVTELNTEAFF.

V gene TRBV2 combines with J gene TRBJ2-7; the D is unclear. The CDR3 has 11 residues. Germline V gives CDR1 SNHLY, CDR2 FYNNEI. As DNA, the CDR3 is TGTGCAATTCGCGGTGAGACCCAGCAGTACTTC. Translated: CAIRGETQQYF.

This clonotype has a handful of counts. The chain has TRBV28 and TRBJ2-2, with D uncertain. The germline V gene has CDR1 MDHEN and CDR2 SYDVKM. CDR3 length: 12 residues. V was pared by 7 bases and J by 3 bases, with 6 bases between. CDR3 sequence (DNA): TGTGCCAGCAATATAGACACCGGGGAGCTGTTTTTT. This codes for CASNIDTGELFF.

The chain couples TRBV25-1 to TRBJ2-7, with 7 bases lining up with TRBD2. Per the germline V gene, CDR1 is MGHDK and CDR2 is SYGVNS. The CDR3 length is 14 residues. Trimming took 2 bases from V and 5 from J; bases not matched to a gene: 6. The CDR3 coding sequence is TGTGCCAGCAGTGAAACCGCGGGAGTTGACGAGCAGTACTTC. This translates into CASSETAGVDEQYF.

The chain recombines TRBV3-1 with TRBJ2-7, with TRBD2 as a possible D gene (5 bases). The CDR3 length is 15 residues. Trimming cost V 4 bases and J 4 bases, with 17 bases left between them. Per the germline V gene, CDR1 is LGHDT and CDR2 is YNNKEL (reference sequence). CDR3 residues: CASSPSWGTGYEQYF. For the CDR3, the DNA is TGTGCCAGCAGCCCCAGCTGGGGTACGGGGTACGAGCAGTACTTC.

This clonotype was observed a handful of times. The CDR3 sequence is CASSQGLSPLHF. CDR3 nucleotides: TGTGCCAGCAGTCAGGGTCTTTCACCCCTCCACTTT. V gene TRBV2 combines with J gene TRBJ1-6; the D gene is possibly TRBD1 (5 bases). Germline CDR1 and CDR2: SNHLY and FYNNEI. The CDR3 covers 12 residues. Trimming left V 5 bases short and J 9 bases short, with 8 bases between.

The V call is TRBV19, the J call TRBJ2-1, with 10 bases matching TRBD2. V was clipped by 1 base and J by 5 bases; unmatched bases: 11. Germline CDR1 and CDR2: LNHDA and SQIVND (reference sequence). The CDR3 has 18 amino acids. CDR3 sequence: CASSIVNRTSGDHNEQFF. The CDR3 DNA reads as TGTGCCAGTAGTATAGTGAACCGGACTAGCGGAGACCACAATGAGCAGTTCTTC.

The chain joins TRBV30 to TRBJ1-1; TRBD1 is a possible D gene (5 bases). The CDR3 covers 13 residues. The V end was cut by 4 bases, the J end by 6 bases, with 15 bases between. Germline CDR1 and CDR2: GTSNPN and SVGIG (reference sequence). Here the CDR3 reads CAWTLGGLAEAFF. In DNA form, the CDR3 reads TGTGCCTGGACCCTGGGGGGACTCGCTGAAGCTTTCTTT.

As to this clonotype: An end of the junction does not agree with germline; a read error may underlie this. V is TRBV6-6 and J is TRBJ2-1; no clear D. The germline V gene encodes CDR1 MNHNY and CDR2 SVGAGI (reference sequence). The CDR3 is 14 amino acids. CDR3 sequence reads: CASSYTDSDNEQFF. The CDR3 bases are TGTGCCAGCAGTTACACCGACTCCGACAATGAGCAGTTCTTC.

The chain uses TRBV5-1 and TRBJ2-7, with TRBD1 matching 9 bases. Germline V gene data show CDR1 as SGHRS and CDR2 as YFSETQ. The V segment lost 0 bases and the J segment 7 bases; nucleotides outside the gene matches: 5. This CDR3 contains 14 residues. CDR3 sequence (DNA): TGCGCCAGCAGCTTGGGGACAGGGGCGCGGGAGCAGTACTTC. Encoded protein: CASSLGTGAREQYF.

The genes are TRBV4-1 and TRBJ1-1, with D maybe TRBD1 (6 bases). CDR3 length: 14 residues. Deletions cut 1 base from V and 5 bases from J, with 11 bases between. The germline gives CDR1 MGHRA, CDR2 YSYEKL. CDR3 loop: CASSQVQGGTEAFF. CDR3 in DNA: TGCGCCAGCAGCCAAGTGCAAGGGGGGACTGAAGCTTTCTTT.

The chain has TRBV19 and TRBJ2-7, with TRBD2 matching over 9 bases. The CDR3 consists of 15 residues. The J segment lost 5 bases and the V segment lost 4 bases, leaving 9 bases of the junction unmatched. Germline values: CDR1 LNHDA, CDR2 SQIVND (reference sequence). CDR3 protein: CASSSSSGRFDEQYF. CDR3 bases: TGTGCCAGTAGTAGCTCCAGCGGGAGGTTCGACGAGCAGTACTTC.